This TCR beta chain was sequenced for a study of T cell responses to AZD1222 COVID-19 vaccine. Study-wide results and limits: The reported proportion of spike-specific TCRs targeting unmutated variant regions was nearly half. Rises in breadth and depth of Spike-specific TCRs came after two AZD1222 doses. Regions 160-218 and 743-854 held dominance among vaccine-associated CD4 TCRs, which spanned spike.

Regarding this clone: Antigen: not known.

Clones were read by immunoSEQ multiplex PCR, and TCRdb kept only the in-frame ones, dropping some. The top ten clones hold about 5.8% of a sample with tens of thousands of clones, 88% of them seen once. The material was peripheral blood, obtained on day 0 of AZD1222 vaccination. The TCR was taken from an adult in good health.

This chain's CDR3 is CASLNTSGNTIYF. The CDR3, as DNA: TGTGCCAGCTTAAACACCTCTGGAAACACCATATATTTT. The chain has TRBV18 and TRBJ1-3; no clear D. Germline V gene lookup returns CDR1 KGHSH and CDR2 LQKENI. The CDR3 totals 13 residues. V lost 7 bases and J 0 bases, leaving 7 bases between the germline ends.